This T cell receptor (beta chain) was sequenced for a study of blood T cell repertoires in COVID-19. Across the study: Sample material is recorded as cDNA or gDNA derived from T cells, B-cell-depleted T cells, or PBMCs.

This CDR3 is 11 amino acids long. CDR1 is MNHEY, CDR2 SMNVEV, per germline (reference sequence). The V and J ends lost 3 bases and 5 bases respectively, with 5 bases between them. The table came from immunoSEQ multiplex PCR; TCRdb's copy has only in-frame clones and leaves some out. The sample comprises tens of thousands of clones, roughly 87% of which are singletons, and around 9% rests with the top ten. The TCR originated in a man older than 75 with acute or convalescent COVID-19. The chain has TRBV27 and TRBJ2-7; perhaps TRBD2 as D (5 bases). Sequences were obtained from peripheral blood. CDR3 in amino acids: CASSFGNEQYF. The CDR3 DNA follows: TGTGCCAGCAGTTTCGGGAACGAGCAGTACTTC.